This T cell receptor beta chain was recorded in a study of siplizumab effects on memory and regulatory T cells. Sequences were generated from unstimulated naive, memory, effector memory and TEMRA subsets in a few donor pairs. The CDR3 covers 14 residues. Germline V gives CDR1 SGHVS, CDR2 FQNEAQ. V shed 0 bases and J shed 7 bases, with 12 bases lying between them. TCRdb's table, derived via immunoSEQ multiplex PCR, lists solely in-frame clones and lacks some. Of about 56,000 clones in the sample, around 97% were seen once. Findings of the study overall: For mappable alloreactive CD4+ clones, the mean Treg-derived fraction was roughly 70% with siplizumab and 26.9% in controls. Memory cells seemed less diverse than naive T cells, which also seemed major contributors to the alloresponse.

On this clone itself: Its specificity is unknown.

This chain uses TRBV7-8 with TRBJ2-5, with D perhaps matching TRBD2 (6 bases). Material for sequencing was naive CD8+ T cells sorted from blood. The receptor was derived from a human donor in good health. CDR3 nucleotides: TGTGCCAGCAGCTTAGCGGGCCAGGGAGGGACCCAGTACTTC. It specifies CASSLAGQGGTQYF.